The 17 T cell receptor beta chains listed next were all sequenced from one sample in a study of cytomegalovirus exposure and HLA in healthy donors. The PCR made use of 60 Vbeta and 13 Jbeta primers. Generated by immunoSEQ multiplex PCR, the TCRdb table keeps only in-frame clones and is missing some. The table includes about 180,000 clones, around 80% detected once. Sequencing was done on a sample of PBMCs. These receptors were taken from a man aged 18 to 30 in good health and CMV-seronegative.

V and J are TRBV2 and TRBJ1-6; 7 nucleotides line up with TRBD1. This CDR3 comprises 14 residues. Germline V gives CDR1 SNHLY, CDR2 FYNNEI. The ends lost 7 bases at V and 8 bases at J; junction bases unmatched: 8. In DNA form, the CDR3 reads TGTGCCAGCACCCAGGGGGGAAGGGATTCACCCCTCCACTTT. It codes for CASTQGGRDSPLHF. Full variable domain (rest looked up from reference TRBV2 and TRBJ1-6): EPEVTQTPSHQVTQMGQEVILRCVPISNHLYFYWYRQILGQKVEFLVSFYNNEISEKSEIFDDQFSVERPDGSNFTLKIRSTKLEDSAMYFCASTQGGRDSPLHFGNGTRLTVT.

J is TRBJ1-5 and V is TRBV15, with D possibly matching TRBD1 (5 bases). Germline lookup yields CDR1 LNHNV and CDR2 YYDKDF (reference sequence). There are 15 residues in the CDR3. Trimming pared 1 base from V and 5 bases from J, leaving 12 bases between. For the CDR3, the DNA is TGTGCCACCAGCAGAGGCGGGGGACGGGATCAGCCCCAGCATTTT. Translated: CATSRGGGRDQPQHF.

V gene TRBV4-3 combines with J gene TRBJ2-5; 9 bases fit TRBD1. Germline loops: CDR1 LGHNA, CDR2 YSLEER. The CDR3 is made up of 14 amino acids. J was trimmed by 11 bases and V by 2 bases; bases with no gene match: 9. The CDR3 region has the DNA TGCGCCAGCAGCCAACGGACAGGGGAGAGGGGGCAGTACTTC. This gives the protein CASSQRTGERGQYF.

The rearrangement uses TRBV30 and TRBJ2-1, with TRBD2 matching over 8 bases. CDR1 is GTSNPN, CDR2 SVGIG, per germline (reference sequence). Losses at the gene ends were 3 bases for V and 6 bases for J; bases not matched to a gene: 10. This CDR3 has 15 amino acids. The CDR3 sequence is CAWRPLRGVPNEQFF. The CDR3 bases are TGTGCCTGGAGACCTCTGCGGGGGGTCCCCAATGAGCAGTTCTTC.

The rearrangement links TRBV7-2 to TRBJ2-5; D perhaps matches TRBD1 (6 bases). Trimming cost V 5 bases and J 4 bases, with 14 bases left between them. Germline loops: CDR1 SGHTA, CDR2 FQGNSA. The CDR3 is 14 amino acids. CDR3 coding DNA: TGTGCCAGCAGCGACGGACGACAGGCAGAGACCCAGTACTTC. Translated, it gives CASSDGRQAETQYF.

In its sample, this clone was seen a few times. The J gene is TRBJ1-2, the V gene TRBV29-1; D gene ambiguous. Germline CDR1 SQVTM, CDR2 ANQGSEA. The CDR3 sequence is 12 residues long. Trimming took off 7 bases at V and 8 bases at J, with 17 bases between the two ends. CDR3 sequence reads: CSEQRGPMGYTF. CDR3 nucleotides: TGCAGCGAGCAACGGGGTCCTATGGGCTACACCTTC.

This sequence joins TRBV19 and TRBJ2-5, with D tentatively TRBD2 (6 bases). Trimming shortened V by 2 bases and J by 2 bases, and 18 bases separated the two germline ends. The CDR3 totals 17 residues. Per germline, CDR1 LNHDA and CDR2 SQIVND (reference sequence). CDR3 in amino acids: CASSIKFGGVVQETQYF. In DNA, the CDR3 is TGTGCCAGTAGTATAAAATTCGGGGGAGTGGTGCAAGAGACCCAGTACTTC.

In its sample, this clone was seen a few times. The CDR3 region is CASSPRSAGGQGTQYF. CDR3 sequence (DNA): TGTGCCAGCAGCCCTCGATCAGCGGGGGGGCAGGGGACCCAGTACTTC. This rearrangement joins TRBV9 to TRBJ2-5; 10 bases are a match to TRBD2. CDR1 and CDR2 from the germline V gene are SGDLS and YYNGEE. The ends lost 4 bases at V and 7 bases at J; junction bases unmatched: 13. This CDR3 has 16 amino acids.

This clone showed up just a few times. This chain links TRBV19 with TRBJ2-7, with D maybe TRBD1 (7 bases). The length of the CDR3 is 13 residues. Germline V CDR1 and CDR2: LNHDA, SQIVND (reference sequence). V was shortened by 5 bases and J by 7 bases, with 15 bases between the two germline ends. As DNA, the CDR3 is TGTGCCAGTAGTGACGGACAGGCGGGGGAGCAGTACTTC. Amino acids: CASSDGQAGEQYF. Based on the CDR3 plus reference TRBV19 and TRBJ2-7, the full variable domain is DGGITQSPKYLFRKEGQNVTLSCEQNLNHDAMYWYRQDPGQGLRLIYYSQIVNDFQKGDIAEGYSVSREKKESFPLTVTSAQKNPTAFYLCASSDGQAGEQYFGPGTRLTVT.

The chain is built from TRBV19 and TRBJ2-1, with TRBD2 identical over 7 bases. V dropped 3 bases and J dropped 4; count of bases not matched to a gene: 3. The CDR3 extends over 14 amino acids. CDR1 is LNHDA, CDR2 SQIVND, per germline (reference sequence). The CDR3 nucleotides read TGTGCCAGTAGTATCAAGCGGGATTACAATGAGCAGTTCTTC. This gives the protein CASSIKRDYNEQFF.

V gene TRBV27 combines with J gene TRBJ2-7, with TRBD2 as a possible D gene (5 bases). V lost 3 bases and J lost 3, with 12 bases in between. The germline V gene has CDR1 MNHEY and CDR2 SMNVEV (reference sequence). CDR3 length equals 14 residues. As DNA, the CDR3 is TGTGCCAGCAGTTTGGACGGGATTAACTACGAGCAGTACTTC. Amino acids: CASSLDGINYEQYF.

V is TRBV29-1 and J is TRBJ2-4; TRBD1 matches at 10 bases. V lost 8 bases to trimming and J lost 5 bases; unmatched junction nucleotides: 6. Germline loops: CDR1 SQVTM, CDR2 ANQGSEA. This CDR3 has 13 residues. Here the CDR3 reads CSTTGTGENIQYF. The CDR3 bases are TGCAGCACAACCGGGACAGGGGAAAACATTCAGTACTTC.

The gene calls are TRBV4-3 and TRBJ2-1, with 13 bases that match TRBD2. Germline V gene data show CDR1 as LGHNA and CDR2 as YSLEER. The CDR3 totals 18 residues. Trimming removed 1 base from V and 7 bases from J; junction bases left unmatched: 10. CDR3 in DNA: TGCGCCAGCAGCCAAGCCTTCAGACTAGCGGGAGGTGAGAATGAGCAGTTCTTC. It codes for CASSQAFRLAGGENEQFF.

CDR3 sequence: CSVLGSSSYEQYF. In DNA form, the CDR3 reads TGCAGCGTTTTGGGGAGCTCTAGCTACGAGCAGTACTTC. The rearrangement joins TRBV29-1 to TRBJ2-7, with D possibly being TRBD2 (5 bases). Germline CDR1 and CDR2: SQVTM and ANQGSEA. The CDR3 consists of 13 residues. Trimming pared 5 bases from V and 3 bases from J, leaving 14 bases between.

The DNA for the CDR3 is TGTGCCAGCAGAGTAGCGGGAGGGCCCTACAATGAGCAGTTCTTC. Its translation is CASRVAGGPYNEQFF. The rearrangement uses TRBV6-5 and TRBJ2-1, with 11 bases identical to TRBD2. Germline V gene lookup returns CDR1 MNHEY and CDR2 SVGAGI. The CDR3 sequence is 15 residues long. J was trimmed by 2 bases and V by 6 bases; bases with no gene match: 3.

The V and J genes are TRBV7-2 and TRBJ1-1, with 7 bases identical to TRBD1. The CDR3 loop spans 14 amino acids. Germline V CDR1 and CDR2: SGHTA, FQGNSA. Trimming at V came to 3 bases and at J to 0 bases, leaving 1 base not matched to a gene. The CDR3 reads CASSFGTVNTEAFF. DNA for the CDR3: TGTGCCAGCAGCTTCGGGACAGTGAACACTGAAGCTTTCTTT.

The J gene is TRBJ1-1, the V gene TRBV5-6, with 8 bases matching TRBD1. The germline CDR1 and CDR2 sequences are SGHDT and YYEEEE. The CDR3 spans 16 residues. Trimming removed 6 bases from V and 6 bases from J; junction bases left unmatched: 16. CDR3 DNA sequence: TGTGCCAGCAACGAGGACAGGGTGAGGGTTATCTCTGAAGCTTTCTTT. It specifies CASNEDRVRVISEAFF.